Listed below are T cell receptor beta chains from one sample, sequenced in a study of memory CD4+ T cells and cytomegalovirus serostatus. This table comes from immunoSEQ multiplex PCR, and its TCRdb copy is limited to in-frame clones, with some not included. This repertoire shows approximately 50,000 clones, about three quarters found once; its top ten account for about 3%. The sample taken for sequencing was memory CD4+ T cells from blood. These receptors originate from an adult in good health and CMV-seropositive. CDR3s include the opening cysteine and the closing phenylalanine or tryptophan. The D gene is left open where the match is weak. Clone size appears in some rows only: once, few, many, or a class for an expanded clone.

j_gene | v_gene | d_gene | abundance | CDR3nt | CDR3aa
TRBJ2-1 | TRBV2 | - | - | TGTGCCAGCATAACCGGGACAACCTCCTACAATGAGCAGTTCTTC | CASITGTTSYNEQFF
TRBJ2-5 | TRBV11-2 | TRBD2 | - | TGTGCCAGCAGCTTACGACTAGCGGGAGGAGGTGGCGAGACCCAGTACTTC | CASSLRLAGGGGETQYF
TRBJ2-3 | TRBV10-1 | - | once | TGCGCCATCGAGACGCGGACAGATACGCAGTATTTT | CAIETRTDTQYF
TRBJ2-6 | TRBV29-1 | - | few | TGCAGCGCCAGTAGGGGGACTGGGGCCAACGTCCTGACTTTC | CSASRGTGANVLTF
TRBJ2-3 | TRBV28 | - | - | TGTGCCAGCAGTTTATTCGGCACAGATACGCAGTATTTT | CASSLFGTDTQYF
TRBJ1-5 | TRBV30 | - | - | TGTGCCTGGAGTGCGGGGAACGGCAATCAGCCCCAGCATTTT | CAWSAGNGNQPQHF
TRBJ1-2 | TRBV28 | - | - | TGTGCCAGCAGTTTTGCCTCTTCGAGTGTAGTAGTTGGCTACACCTTC | CASSFASSSVVVGYTF
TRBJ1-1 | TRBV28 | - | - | TGTGCCAGCAGTTTAAGACTGGACACTGAAGCTTTCTTT | CASSLRLDTEAFF
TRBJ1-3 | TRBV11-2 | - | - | TGTGCCAGCAGCCGGCAAAACACCATATATTTT | CASSRQNTIYF
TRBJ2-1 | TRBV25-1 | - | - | TGTGCCAGCAGTGACCAGGAGTGGGCAAACTTCTACAATGAGCAGTTCTTC | CASSDQEWANFYNEQFF
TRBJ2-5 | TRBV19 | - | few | TGTGCCAGTAGTATAACGGGTGGGACCCAGTACTTC | CASSITGGTQYF
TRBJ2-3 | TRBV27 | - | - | TGTGCCAGCAGTTTATCGGAGAGACCCACAGATACGCAGTATTTT | CASSLSERPTDTQYF
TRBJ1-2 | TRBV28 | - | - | TGTGCCAGCAGTTATCCCTATGGCTACACCTTC | CASSYPYGYTF
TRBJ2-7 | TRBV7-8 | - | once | TGTGCCAGCAGCGCCAGCGGGTGGAGCTCCTACGAGCAGTACTTC | CASSASGWSSYEQYF
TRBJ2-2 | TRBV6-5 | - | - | TGTGCCAGCAGTTACGCGGGTGGGAGTTCCGGGGAGCTGTTTTTT | CASSYAGGSSGELFF
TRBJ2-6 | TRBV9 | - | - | TGTGCCAGCAGCGTAGCTCGGGGTCCTGGGGCCAACGTCCTGACTTTC | CASSVARGPGANVLTF
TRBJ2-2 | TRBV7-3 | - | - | TGTGCCAGCAGCTCCGACTACACCGGGGAGCTGTTTTTT | CASSSDYTGELFF
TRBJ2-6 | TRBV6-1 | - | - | TGTGCCAGCAGTGAAGGAGGATGGAGGGCCAACGTCCTGACTTTC | CASSEGGWRANVLTF
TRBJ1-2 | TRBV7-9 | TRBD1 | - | TGTGCCAGCAGCCCTAGACAGGGAAGAGTTGATGGCTACACCTTC | CASSPRQGRVDGYTF
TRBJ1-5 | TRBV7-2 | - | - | TGTGCCAGCAGCGCCGACGTTTATCAGCCCCAGCATTTT | CASSADVYQPQHF
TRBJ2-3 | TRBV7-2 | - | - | TGTGCCAGCAGCTTAAGGAGCGGGAGCACAGATACGCAGTATTTT | CASSLRSGSTDTQYF
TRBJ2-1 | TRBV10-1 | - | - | TGCGCCAGCAGCGGCATTGGACGGAATGAGCAGTTCTTC | CASSGIGRNEQFF
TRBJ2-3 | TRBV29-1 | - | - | TGCAGCGTTGGGGCCTTTTGGGATACGCAGTATTTT | CSVGAFWDTQYF
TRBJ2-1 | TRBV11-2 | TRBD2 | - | TGTGCCAGCAGCTTAAGGTTTCCCGGGACTAGCGGAAACAATGAGCAGTTCTTC | CASSLRFPGTSGNNEQFF
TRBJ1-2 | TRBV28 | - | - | TGTGCCAGCAGTCTCCCTCGTTCGGGGGCGGTTGTAGGCTACACCTTC | CASSLPRSGAVVGYTF
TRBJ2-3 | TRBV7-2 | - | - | TGTGCCAGCAGAAAGCTGCAATGGGGGACCGATACGCAGTATTTT | CASRKLQWGTDTQYF
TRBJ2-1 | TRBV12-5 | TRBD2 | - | TGTGCTAGTGGTCCGGGACTAGCGGGAGGTAATGAGCAGTTCTTC | CASGPGLAGGNEQFF
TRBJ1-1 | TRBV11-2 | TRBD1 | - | TGTGCCAGCAGCTTAGGGGACAGGGGCGTGAACACTGAAGCTTTCTTT | CASSLGDRGVNTEAFF
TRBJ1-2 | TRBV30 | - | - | TGTGCCTGGAGTGTACAGGGCAACCCCAGGGGCTATGGCTACACCTTC | CAWSVQGNPRGYGYTF
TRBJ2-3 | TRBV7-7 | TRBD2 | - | TGTGCCAGCAGGCCACTAGCGGGATCCACAGATACGCAGTATTTT | CASRPLAGSTDTQYF
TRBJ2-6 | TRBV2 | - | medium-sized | TGTGCCAGCAGTGAGATGTGGCAGTCTGGGGCCAACGTCCTGACTTTC | CASSEMWQSGANVLTF
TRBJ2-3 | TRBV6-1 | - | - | TGTGCCAGCAGTCGGGGGTGGGGCAGCACAGATACGCAGTATTTT | CASSRGWGSTDTQYF
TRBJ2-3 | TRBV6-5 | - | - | TGTGCCTCCGGGCGGGACACTAGCACAGATACGCAGTATTTT | CASGRDTSTDTQYF
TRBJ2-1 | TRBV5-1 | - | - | TGCGCCAGCAGCTTGGGAGGACTCCTAGCTAATGAGCAGTTCTTC | CASSLGGLLANEQFF
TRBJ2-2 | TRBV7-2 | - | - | TGTGCCAGCAGCTCCCCCTCCTCGGGACACTACACCGGGGAGCTGTTTTTT | CASSSPSSGHYTGELFF
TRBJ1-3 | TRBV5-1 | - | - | TGCGCCAGCAGCTTGCAGGAGATGGGCGGAAACACCATATATTTT | CASSLQEMGGNTIYF
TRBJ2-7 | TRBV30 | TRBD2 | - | TGTGCCTGGAGGCCGGGACTAGCAATTCCTTCCTACGAGCAGTACTTC | CAWRPGLAIPSYEQYF
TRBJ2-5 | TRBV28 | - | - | TGTGCCTCCCTGACTAGAGGGGAGACCCAGTACTTC | CASLTRGETQYF
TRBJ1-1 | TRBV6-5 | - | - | TGTGCCAGCAGTTACGCAGACAGACGCTGGGGACATGAAGCTTTCTTT | CASSYADRRWGHEAFF
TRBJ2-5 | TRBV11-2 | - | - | TGTGCCAGCAGCCCAGGGTCAGCCCAACCGGGGGAGACCCAGTACTTC | CASSPGSAQPGETQYF
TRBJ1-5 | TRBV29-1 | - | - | TGCAGCGTTCAGCTCTGGGGGGGGGATCAGCCCCAGCATTTT | CSVQLWGGDQPQHF
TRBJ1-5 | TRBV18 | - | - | TGTGCCAGCTCACCGGGAAGCAATCAGCCCCAGCATTTT | CASSPGSNQPQHF
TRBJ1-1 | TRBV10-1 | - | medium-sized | TGCGCCAGCAGATTTAATGAGGACACTGAAGCTTTCTTT | CASRFNEDTEAFF
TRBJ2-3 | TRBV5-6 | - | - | TGTGCCAGCAGCTCCGGGAGACAATTGGCAGATACGCAGTATTTT | CASSSGRQLADTQYF
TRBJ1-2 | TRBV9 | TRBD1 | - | TGTGCCGGCGGGGACAGCCCTTCCGCTCTAAACTATGGCTACACCTTC | CAGGDSPSALNYGYTF
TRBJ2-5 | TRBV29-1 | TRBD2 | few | TGCAGCGGGGGACTAGCGGGAGGGCGCGAGACCCAGTACTTC | CSGGLAGGRETQYF
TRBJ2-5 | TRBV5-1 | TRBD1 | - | TGCGCCAGCAGCTCCTCCGGACAGGGGAGAGAGACCCAGTACTTC | CASSSSGQGRETQYF
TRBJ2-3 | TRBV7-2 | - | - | TGTGCCAGCAGCCAAGACTACTTGAGCACAGATACGCAGTATTTT | CASSQDYLSTDTQYF
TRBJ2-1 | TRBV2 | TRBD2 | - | TGTGCCAGCCGACTAGCGGGAGCACTATCCCCTGAGCAGTTCTTC | CASRLAGALSPEQFF
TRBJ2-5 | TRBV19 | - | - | TGTGCCAGTAGTATAGGGACAGAGACCCAGTACTTC | CASSIGTETQYF
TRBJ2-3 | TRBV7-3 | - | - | TGTGCCAGCAGCTACGGGGAGGCGGATACGCAGTATTTT | CASSYGEADTQYF
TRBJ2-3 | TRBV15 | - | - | TGTGCCACCAGCCCCCGACAGGACGGCACAGATACGCAGTATTTT | CATSPRQDGTDTQYF
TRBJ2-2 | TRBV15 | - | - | TGTGCCACCAGCAGAGGAGGGTCCTCCGGGGGGGAGCTGTTTTTT | CATSRGGSSGGELFF
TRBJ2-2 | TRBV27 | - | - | TGTGCCAGCAGTTTGGTCCCTAGTAGGACCGGGGAGCTGTTTTTT | CASSLVPSRTGELFF
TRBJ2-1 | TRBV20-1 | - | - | TGCAGTGCTAGCCGATCCAATGAGCAGTTCTTC | CSASRSNEQFF
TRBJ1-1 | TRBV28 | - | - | TGTGCCAGCCGAACCAACACTGAAGCTTTCTTT | CASRTNTEAFF
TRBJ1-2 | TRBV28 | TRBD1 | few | TGTGCCAGCAGCCACAATCAGGACAGGGCCCAATCTGGCTACACCTTC | CASSHNQDRAQSGYTF
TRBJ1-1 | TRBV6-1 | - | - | TGTGCCAGCAGTCGGGCGTTTTCGGACACTGAAGCTTTCTTT | CASSRAFSDTEAFF
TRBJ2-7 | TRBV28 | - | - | TGTGCCAGCGGTACCAACTACGAGCAGTACTTC | CASGTNYEQYF
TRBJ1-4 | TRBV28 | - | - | TGTGCCAGCACGTGGGGGAACGTTAATGAAAAACTGTTTTTT | CASTWGNVNEKLFF